Below, 27 T cell receptor beta chains from the same sample are listed, as sequenced in a study of T cells in pancreatic ductal adenocarcinoma. The protocol was immunoSEQ multiplex PCR, while the TCRdb copy is restricted to in-frame clones and leaves out a portion. The table shows roughly 100,000 clones, with nearly 95% occurring only once. Selected pancreatic ductal adenocarcinoma patients had undergone surgery without neoadjuvant therapy. Source material: PBMCs. The receptors shown here come from a human donor with pancreatic ductal adenocarcinoma.

The chain employs TRBV5-4 and TRBJ1-1; 7 bases map to TRBD1. With V trimmed by 10 bases and J by 5 bases, 17 bases remained unmatched. CDR3 size: 15 residues. Germline loops: CDR1 SGHNT, CDR2 YYREEE (reference sequence). The CDR3 protein is CACHQGGGWGTEAFF. As DNA, the CDR3 is TGTGCCTGTCACCAGGGGGGCGGTTGGGGAACTGAAGCTTTCTTT.

The chain combines TRBV6-1 with TRBJ2-7, with D possibly being TRBD1 (6 bases). The CDR3 consists of 14 residues. The V gene's germline CDR1 is MNHNS and CDR2 SASEGT. Trimming shortened V by 5 bases and J by 5 bases, and 16 bases separated the two germline ends. CDR3 sequence reads: CASSSWTDSDEQYF. The CDR3, as DNA: TGTGCCAGCAGTAGCTGGACAGATTCGGACGAGCAGTACTTC.

This chain links TRBV7-2 with TRBJ2-7; 12 bases are a match to TRBD2. The CDR3 has 16 residues. Looked up from germline, CDR1 is SGHTA and CDR2 is FQGNSA. The J segment lost 7 bases and the V segment lost 5 bases, leaving 12 bases of the junction unmatched. The CDR3, as DNA: TGTGCCAGCAGCCCAGATGCTAGCGGGAGGGCTGAGGAGCAGTACTTC. This sequence encodes CASSPDASGRAEEQYF.

This clone occurred once. The chain carries TRBV29-1 and TRBJ2-7; 7 positions agree with TRBD1. Germline CDR1 SQVTM, CDR2 ANQGSEA. The CDR3 length is 13 residues. Losses at the gene ends were 5 bases for V and 2 bases for J; bases not matched to a gene: 6. This CDR3 is CSVTRDSPYEQYF. The CDR3 region has the DNA TGCAGCGTTACACGGGACAGTCCCTACGAGCAGTACTTC.

V is TRBV4-1 and J is TRBJ1-2; D is ambiguous. Germline CDR1 and CDR2: MGHRA and YSYEKL. Trimming removed 0 bases from V and 2 bases from J, with 7 bases in between. This CDR3 is built from 14 residues. CDR3: CASSQDFRNYGYTF. The DNA for the CDR3 is TGCGCCAGCAGCCAAGATTTCAGAAACTATGGCTACACCTTC.

The V call is TRBV6-6, the J call TRBJ2-2, with D possibly TRBD2 on 5 matching bases. Germline V gives CDR1 MNHNY, CDR2 SVGAGI (reference sequence). Trimming stripped 5 bases from V and 5 bases from J, with 15 bases between. This CDR3 has 15 residues. The CDR3 bases are TGTGCCAGCAGTCTACTCCGAGGAGGAACCGGGGAGCTGTTTTTT. As protein: CASSLLRGGTGELFF.

The chain has TRBV7-3 and TRBJ1-1; D possibly corresponds to TRBD1 (6 bases). This CDR3 comprises 14 residues. The V gene lost 6 bases and the J gene lost 6 bases, with 17 bases spanning the gap. Germline V lookup: CDR1 SGHTA, CDR2 FQGTGA. This chain's CDR3 is CASSPQGGVAEAFF. CDR3 coding DNA: TGTGCCAGCAGTCCACAGGGTGGGGTGGCTGAAGCTTTCTTT.

The chain couples TRBV16 to TRBJ1-2, with D possibly matching TRBD1 (6 bases). V was trimmed by 2 bases and J by 9 bases, leaving 10 bases between them. Per the germline V gene, CDR1 is KGHSY and CDR2 is FQNENV. The CDR3 runs to 12 residues. The chain's CDR3 is CASSQEQGSYTF. CDR3 sequence (DNA): TGTGCCAGCAGCCAAGAACAGGGTAGCTACACCTTC.

The chain employs TRBV4-3 and TRBJ1-1; D gene uncertain. There are 14 residues in the CDR3. V lost 5 bases, J lost 1 base, and 11 bases lay in between. The V gene's germline CDR1 is LGHNA and CDR2 YSLEER. The CDR3 nucleotides read TGCGCCAGCAGCTCTAGTGGAGAGAACACTGAAGCTTTCTTT. This translates into CASSSSGENTEAFF.

This clone was seen only once. The rearrangement links TRBV5-1 to TRBJ1-1; D not certain. This CDR3 contains 12 residues. V lost 5 bases, J lost 5 bases, and 10 bases lay in between. CDR1 is SGHRS, CDR2 YFSETQ, per germline. CDR3 bases: TGCGCCAGCAGGCGAGGGTGGACTGAAGCTTTCTTT. Amino acid sequence: CASRRGWTEAFF. Full variable domain (rest looked up from reference TRBV5-1 and TRBJ1-1): KAGVTQTPRYLIKTRGQQVTLSCSPISGHRSVSWYQQTPGQGLQFLFEYFSETQRNKGNFPGRFSGRQFSNSRSEMNVSTLELGDSALYLCASRRGWTEAFFGQGTRLTVV.

This chain connects TRBV10-3 to TRBJ2-7; 10 positions match TRBD2. Germline values: CDR1 ENHRY, CDR2 SYGVKD. The CDR3 totals 16 residues. Losses at the gene ends were 4 bases for V and 0 bases for J; bases not matched to a gene: 6. As DNA, the CDR3 is TGTGCCATCAGTGGCCGACTAGCGGGTCCCTCCTACGAGCAGTACTTC. Its translation is CAISGRLAGPSYEQYF.

This chain uses TRBV19 with TRBJ1-2; the D is unclear. The CDR3 extends over 13 amino acids. The V end was cut by 7 bases, the J end by 7 bases, with 16 bases between. The germline V gene encodes CDR1 LNHDA and CDR2 SQIVND (reference sequence). DNA of the CDR3: TGTGCCAGTACATCCTGGGCGTATGGTGGCTACACCTTC. Translated, it gives CASTSWAYGGYTF.

This sequence joins TRBV13 and TRBJ2-6; TRBD2 might be the D (5 bases). The length of the CDR3 is 17 residues. Trimming removed 3 bases from V and 0 bases from J, with 12 bases in between. Germline V gene lookup returns CDR1 PRHDT and CDR2 FYEKMQ (reference sequence). CDR3 protein: CASSLRIGSSGANVLTF. As DNA, the CDR3 is TGTGCCAGCAGCTTGCGAATTGGGAGCTCTGGGGCCAACGTCCTGACTTTC.

The V gene is TRBV18, the J gene TRBJ2-3; the match to TRBD1 covers 11 bases. CDR1 and CDR2 (germline): KGHSH, LQKENI. V lost 2 bases, J lost 0 bases, and 10 bases stayed unmatched. This CDR3 has 19 residues. In nucleotides, the CDR3 is TGTGCCAGCTCACCAAATGCCCTTGGGACAGGGGGGAGCACAGATACGCAGTATTTT. Translated, it gives CASSPNALGTGGSTDTQYF.

The gene calls are TRBV6-5 and TRBJ2-3; maybe TRBD1 (6 bases). The ends were cut back, 4 bases at V and 4 bases at J, with 12 bases in the middle. The length of the CDR3 is 14 residues. Looked up from germline, CDR1 is MNHEY and CDR2 is SVGAGI. The CDR3 nucleotides read TGTGCCAGCAGTTCCGGGGCAGGGGCAGATACGCAGTATTTT. The encoded protein is CASSSGAGADTQYF.

This sequence joins TRBV15 and TRBJ2-5, with 7 bases aligning to TRBD2. V was clipped by 2 bases and J by 3 bases; unmatched bases: 0. The length of the CDR3 is 13 residues. The germline V gene encodes CDR1 LNHNV and CDR2 YYDKDF (reference sequence). CDR3 region: CATSRLAEETQYF. The CDR3 nucleotides read TGTGCCACCAGCAGACTAGCGGAAGAGACCCAGTACTTC.

This clone was seen only once. V is TRBV10-3 and J is TRBJ1-4; possible D gene TRBD1, 6 bases. Germline V CDR1 and CDR2: ENHRY, SYGVKD. The CDR3 is 15 residues long. Trimming removed 0 bases at V and 7 bases at J, with 12 bases between. CDR3: CAISESDSFSEKLFF. CDR3 sequence (DNA): TGTGCCATCAGTGAGTCGGACAGTTTTAGTGAAAAACTGTTTTTT.

J is TRBJ1-1 and V is TRBV10-3, with 7 bases matching TRBD1. Germline values: CDR1 ENHRY, CDR2 SYGVKD. V trimming: 7 bases; J trimming: 7 bases; junction bases outside the gene matches: 9. This CDR3 contains 13 residues. CDR3 amino acids: CAITQTGSSEAFF. The CDR3 region has the DNA TGTGCCATCACGCAGACAGGGAGCAGTGAAGCTTTCTTT.

J is TRBJ1-2 and V is TRBV7-2; no definite D call. Germline CDR1 is SGHTA and CDR2 is FQGNSA. Trimming removed 5 bases at V and 4 bases at J, with 14 bases between. The CDR3 has 14 amino acids. CDR3 loop: CASSPFDTLYGYTF. CDR3 in DNA: TGTGCCAGCAGCCCGTTCGACACCCTCTATGGCTACACCTTC.

On this clone: Within the sample, other DNA sequences also encode this same CDR3. The V gene is TRBV29-1, the J gene TRBJ2-7; TRBD2 aligns across 11 bases. The V and J ends lost 3 bases and 2 bases, in that order; junction bases with no gene match: 3. Germline-derived CDR1 and CDR2 are SQVTM and ANQGSEA. This CDR3 contains 14 residues. The CDR3 DNA reads TGCAGCGTTGAGACTAGCGGGGTTACCTACGAGCAGTACTTC. It translates to CSVETSGVTYEQYF.

V is TRBV2 and J is TRBJ2-1, with D possibly TRBD1 on 5 matching bases. The CDR3 has 13 residues. Looked up from germline, CDR1 is SNHLY and CDR2 is FYNNEI. Trimming cost V 8 bases and J 6 bases, with 14 bases left between them. CDR3 DNA: TGTGCCAGCCTTACGATTAGGGGCAATGAGCAGTTCTTC. It codes for CASLTIRGNEQFF.

The chain links TRBV2 to TRBJ2-2; D is possibly TRBD1 (5 bases). CDR3 length: 15 residues. The V end lost 0 bases, the J end lost 3 bases, and 8 bases lay between the germline ends. Germline V gene data show CDR1 as SNHLY and CDR2 as FYNNEI. For the CDR3, the DNA is TGTGCCAGCAGTGAAGCAACAGGCCACACCGGGGAGCTGTTTTTT. Translation: CASSEATGHTGELFF.

The J gene is TRBJ2-1, the V gene TRBV7-9, with TRBD2 matching over 12 bases. The CDR3 has 14 residues. Trimming cost V 4 bases and J 9 bases; bases outside gene matches: 4. Germline assignment: CDR1 SEHNR and CDR2 FQNEAQ (reference sequence). In DNA, the CDR3 is TGTGCCAGCAGCTCTCCTAGCGGGAGGGCTGAGCAGTTCTTC. It specifies CASSSPSGRAEQFF.

This rearrangement joins TRBV7-2 to TRBJ2-7; D perhaps matches TRBD2 (6 bases). Trimming cost V 1 base and J 2 bases, with 9 bases left between them. CDR1 and CDR2 (germline): SGHTA, FQGNSA. The CDR3 runs 14 residues. CDR3 DNA sequence: TGTGCCAGCAGCTTAGTTGCGGGAACCTACGAGCAGTACTTC. Translated, it gives CASSLVAGTYEQYF.

V is TRBV27 and J is TRBJ2-3; 8 bases are a match to TRBD1. Germline V gene data show CDR1 as MNHEY and CDR2 as SMNVEV (reference sequence). Trimming cost V 0 bases and J 7 bases; bases outside gene matches: 6. The CDR3 spans 15 residues. The CDR3 here is CASSLSGQGANTQYF. The CDR3 DNA reads TGTGCCAGCAGTTTATCGGGGCAGGGGGCGAATACGCAGTATTTT.

This chain links TRBV18 with TRBJ2-5; TRBD2 might be the D (5 bases). Germline assignment: CDR1 KGHSH and CDR2 LQKENI. V gave up 6 bases and J gave up 4 bases, with 21 bases separating them. This CDR3 comprises 16 residues. The CDR3 is CASSRAPGSGSETQYF. CDR3 nucleotides: TGTGCCAGCTCCCGCGCCCCCGGGTCGGGGTCAGAGACCCAGTACTTC.

The CDR3 sequence: CASSPDEGTGNTIYF. Here the CDR3 DNA reads TGTGCCAGCAGTCCCGACGAGGGAACTGGAAACACCATATATTTT. The rearrangement uses TRBV6-5 and TRBJ1-3; D remains ambiguous. The CDR3 is 15 residues long. Trimming stripped 5 bases from V and 2 bases from J, with 13 bases between. Germline V CDR1 and CDR2: MNHEY, SVGAGI.